A single sample gave rise to the 24 T cell receptor beta chains below, sequenced in a study of T-cell reconstitution after alpha-beta-depleted transplantation in children. Researchers prepared the TCRbeta library using unique molecular identifiers, the study reports. One entry per CDR3 protein, called by TCRdb with MiXCR from the PCR reads. The table lists about 590,000 distinct CDR3 sequences, over 10% of them singletons. The input for sequencing was PBMCs, mostly from graft donor cells, taken 360 days after TCRalphabeta/CD19-depleted stem cell transplant. These receptors were obtained from a male patient younger than 18 who had a stem cell transplant for acute myeloid leukemia, so the T cells may come from the graft donor.

The sample holds many counts of this clonotype. This sequence joins TRBV27 and TRBJ1-2; a weak D match, TRBD1 (5 bases). Germline loops: CDR1 MNHEY, CDR2 SMNVEV (reference sequence). Deletions cut 3 bases from V and 3 bases from J, with 14 bases between. The CDR3 runs 15 residues. CDR3 residues: CASSLRGRGDYGYTF. The CDR3, as DNA: TGTGCCAGCAGTTTGAGAGGGCGGGGGGACTATGGCTACACCTTC.

This clonotype was seen many times. V is TRBV12-3 or TRBV12-4 and J is TRBJ2-1; possibly TRBD2 for D (6 bases). V dropped 4 bases and J dropped 5 bases, with 12 bases sitting between them. The CDR3 runs to 14 residues. This chain's CDR3 is CASSYGTADNEQFF. CDR3 nucleotides: TGTGCCAGCAGTTATGGGACTGCTGACAATGAGCAGTTCTTC.

This chain links TRBV12-3 or TRBV12-4 with TRBJ1-6; TRBD1 is a possible D gene (6 bases). Trimming took off 8 bases at V and 9 bases at J, with 17 bases between the two ends. The CDR3 consists of 14 residues. CDR3 sequence: CASGWTVPGSPLHF. The DNA for the CDR3 is TGTGCCAGCGGGTGGACAGTCCCGGGTTCACCCCTCCACTTT.

This clonotype was observed at least ten times. The V and J genes are TRBV5-1 and TRBJ2-1; TRBD2 matches at 10 bases. CDR1 is SGHRS and CDR2 is YFSETQ in the germline V gene. This CDR3 has 15 residues. V shed 0 bases, J shed 5 bases, and the junction held 2 bases outside the gene matches. In DNA, the CDR3 is TGCGCCAGCAGCTTGGACCTAGCGGGAGACAATGAGCAGTTCTTC. Its translation: CASSLDLAGDNEQFF.

In this sample, this clonotype turned up a few times. This chain joins TRBV11-2 and TRBJ2-7; D not certain. CDR3 length equals 14 residues. Germline CDR1 SGHAT, CDR2 FQNNGV. V lost 2 bases and J lost 7, with 15 bases in between. As DNA, the CDR3 is TGTGCCAGCAGCTTAAGGTCCGGTACACGGGAGCAGTACTTC. Its protein is CASSLRSGTREQYF.

The J gene is TRBJ2-1, the V gene TRBV7-1; maybe TRBD2 (6 bases). TRBV7-1 is recorded as an ORF, its role being uncertain. The V end was cut by 3 bases, the J end by 0 bases, with 27 bases between. The CDR3 is 21 amino acids. CDR3 in amino acids: CASSSGHTGTCSASSYNEQFF. As DNA, the CDR3 is TGTGCCAGCAGCTCGGGCCACACCGGGACTTGTAGTGCTAGCTCCTACAATGAGCAGTTCTTC.

For this clonotype: A junction boundary mismatches the germline segment, possibly from a read error. The chain recombines TRBV7-1 with TRBJ2-7; D remains ambiguous. TRBV7-1 is recorded as an ORF, its role being uncertain. This CDR3 contains 14 residues. CDR3 protein: CASSQEISSYEQYF. The CDR3 DNA is TGCGCCAGCAGTCAGGAGATAAGCTCCTACGAGCAGTACTTC.

This clonotype has only a few counts. V and J are TRBV20-1 and TRBJ2-1, with D perhaps matching TRBD2 (6 bases). The CDR3 spans 14 residues. Germline loops: CDR1 DFQATT, CDR2 SNEGSKA (reference sequence). V lost 7 bases and J lost 6, with 19 bases in between. CDR3 in DNA: TGCAGTGTCTTATCGGGAGAAGGGTTCAATGAGCAGTTCTTC. This sequence encodes CSVLSGEGFNEQFF.

The rearrangement links TRBV6-5 to TRBJ2-1; 14 bases are a match to TRBD2. The germline V gene encodes CDR1 MNHEY and CDR2 SVGAGI. V dropped 7 bases and J dropped 5; count of bases not matched to a gene: 10. This CDR3 has 17 residues. This CDR3 is CASTAIGGLAGDNEQFF. For the CDR3, the DNA is TGTGCCAGCACCGCCATAGGGGGACTAGCGGGAGACAATGAGCAGTTCTTC.

In its sample, this clonotype was seen a few times. The chain links TRBV9 to TRBJ1-1; no clear D gene. Deletions cut 4 bases from V and 11 bases from J, with 18 bases between. Germline assignment: CDR1 SGDLS and CDR2 YYNGEE. This CDR3 comprises 13 residues. The CDR3 sequence is CASSPQPASGAFF. The CDR3 DNA reads as TGTGCCAGCAGCCCTCAACCCGCGTCGGGGGCTTTCTTT.

The chain recombines TRBV20-1 with TRBJ2-3; D call uncertain. The CDR3 is 11 residues long. CDR1 is DFQATT and CDR2 is SNEGSKA in the germline V gene (reference sequence). V was shortened by 3 bases and J by 3 bases, with 4 bases between the two germline ends. CDR3 residues: CSARGTDTQYF. The CDR3 coding sequence is TGCAGTGCTAGGGGGACAGATACGCAGTATTTT.

The J gene is TRBJ2-1, the V gene TRBV20-1; TRBD2 is a possible D gene (6 bases). V was cut by 0 bases and J by 3 bases, with 12 bases left in between. This CDR3 is 15 amino acids long. CDR1 and CDR2 (germline): DFQATT, SNEGSKA (reference sequence). The CDR3: CSARDVAAHYNEQFF. The CDR3, as DNA: TGCAGTGCTAGAGATGTAGCGGCCCACTACAATGAGCAGTTCTTC.

Only a few counts were recorded for this clonotype. The rearrangement joins TRBV7-9 to TRBJ2-1, with 11 bases aligning to TRBD2. Losses at the gene ends were 5 bases for V and 1 base for J; bases not matched to a gene: 7. The CDR3 has 17 amino acids. Germline values: CDR1 SEHNR, CDR2 FQNEAQ (reference sequence). As DNA, the CDR3 is TGTGCCAGCAGCGCCCCGGGACTAGCGGTTTCCTACAATGAGCAGTTCTTC. Its protein product is CASSAPGLAVSYNEQFF.

CDR3 DNA: TGTGCCAGCAGTTCGCTAGCGGGAGGGCCTACCGGGGAGCTGTTTTTT. It translates to CASSSLAGGPTGELFF. The V call is TRBV12-3 or TRBV12-4, the J call TRBJ2-2, with TRBD2 matching 12 bases. The ends lost 4 bases at V and 5 bases at J; junction bases unmatched: 5. CDR3 length: 16 residues.

A few counts support this clonotype. The chain has TRBV12-3 or TRBV12-4 and TRBJ2-7, with D possibly TRBD1 on 7 matching bases. Trimming took 7 bases from V and 7 from J, leaving 14 bases between them. The CDR3 extends over 12 amino acids. The CDR3 spells CASNIPGGEQYF. The CDR3 DNA reads TGTGCCAGCAATATCCCAGGGGGGGAGCAGTACTTC.

This clonotype was picked up a small number of times. V usage is TRBV20-1 and J usage is TRBJ1-5; 8 nucleotides align to TRBD1. Trimming cost V 3 bases and J 5 bases; bases outside gene matches: 9. In germline, CDR1 is DFQATT, CDR2 SNEGSKA (reference sequence). The CDR3 runs 15 residues. CDR3 sequence: CSASPLQGVDQPQHF. The CDR3 nucleotides read TGCAGTGCTAGTCCCTTACAGGGGGTAGATCAGCCCCAGCATTTT.

This clonotype has ten or more counts. V is TRBV3-1 and J is TRBJ2-1, with TRBD2 matching over 8 bases. The trim removed 3 bases at V and 12 bases at J, leaving 10 bases unmatched. This CDR3 region has 14 residues. The germline CDR1 and CDR2 sequences are LGHDT and YNNKEL (reference sequence). DNA of the CDR3: TGTGCCAGCAGCCAGTCCAGCGGGAGAGGCCGGCAGTTCTTC. It specifies CASSQSSGRGRQFF.

There are a few counts of this clonotype. The V call is TRBV20-1, the J call TRBJ2-7; D is possibly TRBD2 (5 bases). With 6 bases removed from V and 0 bases from J, the gap between germline ends came to 15 bases. The CDR3 loop spans 14 amino acids. From germline, CDR1 is DFQATT and CDR2 SNEGSKA (reference sequence). The DNA of the CDR3 is TGCAGTGCCAAAAGGACTCTGAGCTCCTACGAGCAGTACTTC. The encoded protein is CSAKRTLSSYEQYF.

The table lists this clonotype with a few counts. The genes are TRBV20-1 and TRBJ2-1; D is unclear. The CDR3 has 15 residues. Germline V gene data show CDR1 as DFQATT and CDR2 as SNEGSKA (reference sequence). The V end lost 0 bases, the J end lost 3 bases, and 12 bases lay between the germline ends. The CDR3 nucleotides are TGCAGTGCTAGAGATCAGGAAGCTGGCTACAATGAGCAGTTCTTC. This encodes CSARDQEAGYNEQFF.

The chain carries TRBV5-5 and TRBJ1-2; D is ambiguous. Germline CDR1 SGHKS, CDR2 YYEKEE (reference sequence). The CDR3 totals 15 residues. The V gene lost 0 bases and the J gene lost 0 bases, with 9 bases spanning the gap. The CDR3 here is CASSLGGSANYGYTF. CDR3 coding DNA: TGTGCCAGCAGCTTGGGAGGGAGTGCTAACTATGGCTACACCTTC.

The V and J genes are TRBV20-1 and TRBJ2-1, with 9 bases lining up with TRBD1. J lost 2 bases, V lost 3 bases, and 11 bases had no gene match. The CDR3 extends over 17 amino acids. Germline V gene data show CDR1 as DFQATT and CDR2 as SNEGSKA (reference sequence). CDR3 amino acids: CSARGPTRDRAYNEQFF. The CDR3 DNA sequence: TGCAGTGCTAGGGGACCTACCCGGGACAGGGCCTACAATGAGCAGTTCTTC.

This clonotype was seen ten or more times. This rearrangement joins TRBV28 to TRBJ1-1; no clear D. V shed 10 bases and J shed 4 bases, with 16 bases lying between them. Germline V CDR1 and CDR2: MDHEN, SYDVKM. The length of the CDR3 is 13 residues. The CDR3 is CATGFKLSTEAFF. As DNA, the CDR3 is TGTGCCACCGGATTTAAGTTGAGCACTGAAGCTTTCTTT.

The J gene is TRBJ2-2, the V gene TRBV27, with 12 bases lining up with TRBD2. The CDR3 spans 16 residues. Germline CDR1 MNHEY, CDR2 SMNVEV (reference sequence). Trimming took 4 bases from V and 7 from J; bases not matched to a gene: 7. The CDR3 bases are TGTGCCAGCAGTTCGAGACTAGCGGGAGTAGGCGGGGAGCTGTTTTTT. It yields the protein CASSSRLAGVGGELFF.

The sample holds a few counts of this clonotype. The chain uses TRBV6-1 and TRBJ2-7; D is possibly TRBD2 (6 bases). This CDR3 region has 16 residues. Germline lookup yields CDR1 MNHNS and CDR2 SASEGT. V lost 5 bases and J lost 0, with 17 bases in between. The CDR3 bases are TGTGCCAGCAGTCGTCCAAGGTTCGGGGGCTCCTACGAGCAGTACTTC. Protein: CASSRPRFGGSYEQYF.